This TCR beta chain was found in a study of blood T cell repertoires in COVID-19. Authors' analysis steps: Amplification from reference gene primers served as the basis for estimated nucleated cell counts. The data were produced by immunoSEQ multiplex PCR, yet TCRdb's version contains in-frame clones alone and is incomplete. V, J and clone size are those of that table, while D and trimming were read from the DNA. The table has about 140,000 clones, more than 75% seen once. On this clone: A read error may account for a junction end that differs from germline.

The CDR3 sequence is 13 residues long. Ages ranged from roughly 18 to 100 years, with residence in fewer than 25 US areas. Participant-given clinical history determined each cohort assignment. Recovered participants had two consecutive negative NP/OP PCR tests, healthcare professional clearance, or symptom resolution. The rearrangement joins TRBV12-3 or TRBV12-4 to TRBJ1-1; the D gene is possibly TRBD1 (5 bases). Sequenced sample: PBMCs or T cells enriched from blood (not recorded which). The sequence derives from a woman in her forties or fifties who had recovered from COVID-19. The CDR3 nucleotides are TGTGCCAGCAGGTTAGCCGGGGGGACTGAAGCTTTCTTT. It codes for CASRLAGGTEAFF.